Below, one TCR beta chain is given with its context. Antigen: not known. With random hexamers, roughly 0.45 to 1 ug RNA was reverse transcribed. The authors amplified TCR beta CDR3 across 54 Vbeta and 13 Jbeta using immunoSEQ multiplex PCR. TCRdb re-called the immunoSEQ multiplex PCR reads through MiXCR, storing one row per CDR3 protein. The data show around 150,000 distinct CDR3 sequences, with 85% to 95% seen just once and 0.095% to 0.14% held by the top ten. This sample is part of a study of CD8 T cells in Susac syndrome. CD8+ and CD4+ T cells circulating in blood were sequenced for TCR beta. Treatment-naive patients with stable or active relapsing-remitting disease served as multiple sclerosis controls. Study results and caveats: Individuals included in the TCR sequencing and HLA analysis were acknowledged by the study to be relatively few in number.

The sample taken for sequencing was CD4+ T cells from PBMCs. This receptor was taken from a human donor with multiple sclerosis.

Here the CDR3 reads CASSLSVNQPQHF. The CDR3 DNA is TGCGCCAGCAGCCTCAGTGTCAATCAGCCCCAGCATTTT. This chain uses TRBV5-1 with TRBJ1-5, with no clear D. The CDR3 is 13 residues long. Per the germline V gene, CDR1 is SGHRS and CDR2 is YFSETQ. V lost 4 bases, J lost 3 bases, and 8 bases lay in between.